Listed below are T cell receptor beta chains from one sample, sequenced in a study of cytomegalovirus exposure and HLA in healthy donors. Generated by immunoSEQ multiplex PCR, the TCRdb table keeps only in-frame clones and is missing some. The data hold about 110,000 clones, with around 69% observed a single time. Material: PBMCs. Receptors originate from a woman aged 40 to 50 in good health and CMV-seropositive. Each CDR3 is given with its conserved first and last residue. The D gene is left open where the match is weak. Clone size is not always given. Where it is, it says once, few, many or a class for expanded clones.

CDR3 DNA: TGTGCCAGCAGCGTAGGGGCAAGGGGTGAGCAGTTCTTC
CDR3 protein: CASSVGARGEQFF
clone size: once
J gene: TRBJ2-1
V gene: TRBV9
D gene: -

CDR3 DNA: TGTGCCAGCACTACCTTAAGCGGGGCCTCCTACGAGCAGTACTTC
CDR3 protein: CASTTLSGASYEQYF
clone size: -
J gene: TRBJ2-7
V gene: TRBV6-6
D gene: TRBD2

CDR3 DNA: TGTGCCAGCAGCGATTACAGGATTTCGGCACCCCTCCACTTT
CDR3 protein: CASSDYRISAPLHF
clone size: -
J gene: TRBJ1-6
V gene: TRBV7-9
D gene: -

CDR3 DNA: TGCGCCAGCAGCCCTACCACTGGGACAGGCGGCTACACCTTC
CDR3 protein: CASSPTTGTGGYTF
clone size: -
J gene: TRBJ1-2
V gene: TRBV5-1
D gene: TRBD1

CDR3 DNA: TGCGCCAGCAGCCCTGCGGGGGCCCCACAAGAGACCCAGTACTTC
CDR3 protein: CASSPAGAPQETQYF
clone size: -
J gene: TRBJ2-5
V gene: TRBV5-1
D gene: -

CDR3 DNA: TGCGCCAGCAGCCAAGACAACAGGGGGGCGACAGATACGCAGTATTTT
CDR3 protein: CASSQDNRGATDTQYF
clone size: many
J gene: TRBJ2-3
V gene: TRBV4-1
D gene: TRBD1

CDR3 DNA: TGTGCCAGCAGCGCTAGACAGGCCTACAATGAGCAGTTCTTC
CDR3 protein: CASSARQAYNEQFF
clone size: -
J gene: TRBJ2-1
V gene: TRBV7-2
D gene: -

CDR3 DNA: TGTGCCAGCATAACATCCCGGGACAGCTTTAATTCACCCCTCCACTTT
CDR3 protein: CASITSRDSFNSPLHF
clone size: -
J gene: TRBJ1-6
V gene: TRBV5-6
D gene: TRBD1

CDR3 DNA: TGTGCCAGTAGTATTGGCGGCAACACTGAAGCTTTCTTT
CDR3 protein: CASSIGGNTEAFF
clone size: -
J gene: TRBJ1-1
V gene: TRBV19
D gene: -

CDR3 DNA: TGTGCCAGCAGCTTGGGAGGAGGACAGGGGGTGACTGAAGCTTTCTTT
CDR3 protein: CASSLGGGQGVTEAFF
clone size: -
J gene: TRBJ1-1
V gene: TRBV5-4
D gene: TRBD1

CDR3 DNA: TGTGCCAGCTCCGGGGGGGGGATAACTGGTGAAAAACTGTTTTTT
CDR3 protein: CASSGGGITGEKLFF
clone size: -
J gene: TRBJ1-4
V gene: TRBV7-2
D gene: -

CDR3 DNA: TGTGCCTTTCCGGGACCGTCGAATCGGGGGTATGGCTACACCTTC
CDR3 protein: CAFPGPSNRGYGYTF
clone size: -
J gene: TRBJ1-2
V gene: TRBV30
D gene: -

CDR3 DNA: TGTGCCAGCAGCCCCGACAGGGGTTTGAACACTGAAGCTTTCTTT
CDR3 protein: CASSPDRGLNTEAFF
clone size: -
J gene: TRBJ1-1
V gene: TRBV11-2
D gene: TRBD1

CDR3 DNA: TGTGCCAGCAGTGAAGCACAACCTAACTATGGCTACACCTTC
CDR3 protein: CASSEAQPNYGYTF
clone size: -
J gene: TRBJ1-2
V gene: TRBV6-1
D gene: -

CDR3 DNA: TGTGCCAGCAGCCGGGACTTTTCATCCTACGAGCAGTACTTC
CDR3 protein: CASSRDFSSYEQYF
clone size: -
J gene: TRBJ2-7
V gene: TRBV7-8
D gene: -

CDR3 DNA: TGTGCCAGCTCACCGGGACAAGACTATGGCTACACCTTC
CDR3 protein: CASSPGQDYGYTF
clone size: -
J gene: TRBJ1-2
V gene: TRBV18
D gene: -

CDR3 DNA: TGCGCCAGCAGCCAAATACAGGACCGGAATGAAAAACTGTTTTTT
CDR3 protein: CASSQIQDRNEKLFF
clone size: few
J gene: TRBJ1-4
V gene: TRBV4-3
D gene: -

CDR3 DNA: TGTGCCAGCAGCTTAGAAAGGCAGGGGGAGGAAAATGAGCAGTTCTTC
CDR3 protein: CASSLERQGEENEQFF
clone size: -
J gene: TRBJ2-1
V gene: TRBV11-2
D gene: -

CDR3 DNA: TGTGCCATCAGATCGGGCTACGAGCAGTACTTC
CDR3 protein: CAIRSGYEQYF
clone size: few
J gene: TRBJ2-7
V gene: TRBV10-3
D gene: -

CDR3 DNA: TGTGCCAGCAGCGAAAGACAGTACAGTGGGGAGCTGTTTTTT
CDR3 protein: CASSERQYSGELFF
clone size: -
J gene: TRBJ2-2
V gene: TRBV9
D gene: -

CDR3 DNA: TGCGCCAGCAGCCACGCTCAGAGGCAGCTCAATGGCTACACCTTC
CDR3 protein: CASSHAQRQLNGYTF
clone size: -
J gene: TRBJ1-2
V gene: TRBV4-3
D gene: -

CDR3 DNA: TGCGCCAGCAGCTTGTTACTAGCGGGGACCCCAGATACGCAGTATTTT
CDR3 protein: CASSLLLAGTPDTQYF
clone size: -
J gene: TRBJ2-3
V gene: TRBV5-1
D gene: TRBD2

CDR3 DNA: TGTGCCAGCAGCTACCGAAGCCCCACTGAAGCTTTCTTT
CDR3 protein: CASSYRSPTEAFF
clone size: -
J gene: TRBJ1-1
V gene: TRBV7-2
D gene: -

CDR3 DNA: TGTGCCAGCAGCGGGAGGTTGGGACAGGGGTACTCCTATAATTCACCCCTCCACTTT
CDR3 protein: CASSGRLGQGYSYNSPLHF
clone size: -
J gene: TRBJ1-6
V gene: TRBV7-2
D gene: TRBD1

CDR3 DNA: TGTGCCAGCAGCCTAAGGACTAGCGGGAGAGGGAATGAGCAGTTCTTC
CDR3 protein: CASSLRTSGRGNEQFF
clone size: once
J gene: TRBJ2-1
V gene: TRBV7-6
D gene: TRBD2

CDR3 DNA: TGTGCCAGCAGCGCGACGACAGGGGGCGGTGAAAAACTGTTTTTT
CDR3 protein: CASSATTGGGEKLFF
clone size: -
J gene: TRBJ1-4
V gene: TRBV7-9
D gene: TRBD1

CDR3 DNA: TGTGCCAGCAGCCGGGGGGACAGGGCCCACGAGCAGTACTTC
CDR3 protein: CASSRGDRAHEQYF
clone size: -
J gene: TRBJ2-7
V gene: TRBV5-8
D gene: TRBD1

CDR3 DNA: TGTGCCAGCAGTTCCACATGGGGGGGAGAGACCCAGTACTTC
CDR3 protein: CASSSTWGGETQYF
clone size: -
J gene: TRBJ2-5
V gene: TRBV6-5
D gene: TRBD2

CDR3 DNA: TGTGCCAGCAGCCCCCCCCATGGACTAGCGGGGGGAAGCACAGATACGCAGTATTTT
CDR3 protein: CASSPPHGLAGGSTDTQYF
clone size: -
J gene: TRBJ2-3
V gene: TRBV11-2
D gene: TRBD2

CDR3 DNA: TGCAGCGTCGGACAGAGAAATCAGCCCCAGCATTTT
CDR3 protein: CSVGQRNQPQHF
clone size: -
J gene: TRBJ1-5
V gene: TRBV29-1
D gene: -

CDR3 DNA: TGTGCCAGCAGCTCGGGTTTAGTCGATGGCTACACCTTC
CDR3 protein: CASSSGLVDGYTF
clone size: -
J gene: TRBJ1-2
V gene: TRBV5-6
D gene: -

CDR3 DNA: TGTGCCAGCAGTTATTCCAGGCCGAGCTCCTACAATGAGCAGTTCTTC
CDR3 protein: CASSYSRPSSYNEQFF
clone size: -
J gene: TRBJ2-1
V gene: TRBV6-5
D gene: -

CDR3 DNA: TGTGCCAGCAGCTTTTACCTTAGTGGCACCGGGGAGCTGTTTTTT
CDR3 protein: CASSFYLSGTGELFF
clone size: -
J gene: TRBJ2-2
V gene: TRBV7-2
D gene: -

CDR3 DNA: TGTGCCAGCAGCTCAGGACTTTCCCAAGAGACCCAGTACTTC
CDR3 protein: CASSSGLSQETQYF
clone size: -
J gene: TRBJ2-5
V gene: TRBV7-6
D gene: -

CDR3 DNA: TGTGCCAGTGGACGTCAACAGGGCCTCTATGGCTACACCTTC
CDR3 protein: CASGRQQGLYGYTF
clone size: -
J gene: TRBJ1-2
V gene: TRBV19
D gene: -

CDR3 DNA: TGTGCCAGCTCACCACCGGACAGTCCTCGACAGCCCCAGCATTTT
CDR3 protein: CASSPPDSPRQPQHF
clone size: -
J gene: TRBJ1-5
V gene: TRBV18
D gene: -

CDR3 DNA: TGTGCCAGCAGCTTTAGCGGATTTTCCTACAATGAGCAGTTCTTC
CDR3 protein: CASSFSGFSYNEQFF
clone size: -
J gene: TRBJ2-1
V gene: TRBV7-2
D gene: -

CDR3 DNA: TGTGCCAGCAGTGAATTCCCGACAGGGGGAAACAACTATGGCTACACCTTC
CDR3 protein: CASSEFPTGGNNYGYTF
clone size: few
J gene: TRBJ1-2
V gene: TRBV25-1
D gene: TRBD1

CDR3 DNA: TGTGCCAGCACCTCCCTAAGGCAGGGTGGCTACGAGCAGTACTTC
CDR3 protein: CASTSLRQGGYEQYF
clone size: -
J gene: TRBJ2-7
V gene: TRBV6-5
D gene: -

CDR3 DNA: TGCGCCAGCAGCTTGTTAGGGGGTGGGACTGAAGCTTTCTTT
CDR3 protein: CASSLLGGGTEAFF
clone size: few
J gene: TRBJ1-1
V gene: TRBV5-1
D gene: -

CDR3 DNA: TGTGCCACCCGTGATAGCGGGGTGAGGACCGGGGAGCTGTTTTTT
CDR3 protein: CATRDSGVRTGELFF
clone size: few
J gene: TRBJ2-2
V gene: TRBV6-5
D gene: TRBD2

CDR3 DNA: TGTGCCAGCAGCTTAGAGATAGAAAATGAGCAGTTCTTC
CDR3 protein: CASSLEIENEQFF
clone size: once
J gene: TRBJ2-1
V gene: TRBV11-2
D gene: -

CDR3 DNA: TGTGCCAGCAGCACCTCGACAGTAGGAAACATTCAGTACTTC
CDR3 protein: CASSTSTVGNIQYF
clone size: -
J gene: TRBJ2-4
V gene: TRBV7-2
D gene: -

CDR3 DNA: TGTGCCAGCAGCTTGGTTCCTGAGCGGTACGAGCAGTACTTC
CDR3 protein: CASSLVPERYEQYF
clone size: -
J gene: TRBJ2-7
V gene: TRBV5-5
D gene: -

CDR3 DNA: TGTGCCAGCAGGAAGGACAGGGATAATTCACCCCTCCACTTT
CDR3 protein: CASRKDRDNSPLHF
clone size: once
J gene: TRBJ1-6
V gene: TRBV6-5
D gene: TRBD1

CDR3 DNA: TGCGCCAGCAGTCGGGGACAGGGGGCCTACAATGAGCAGTTCTTC
CDR3 protein: CASSRGQGAYNEQFF
clone size: -
J gene: TRBJ2-1
V gene: TRBV4-1
D gene: TRBD1

CDR3 DNA: TGCGCCAGCAGCCACCGGGACAGTGAAGCTTTCTTT
CDR3 protein: CASSHRDSEAFF
clone size: once
J gene: TRBJ1-1
V gene: TRBV4-3
D gene: TRBD1

CDR3 DNA: TGTGCCAGCAGCTTACAGGGTCACACTGAAGCTTTCTTT
CDR3 protein: CASSLQGHTEAFF
clone size: few
J gene: TRBJ1-1
V gene: TRBV11-2
D gene: -

CDR3 DNA: TGTGCCAGCAGCTGGGCGGGGGATGGCTACACCTTC
CDR3 protein: CASSWAGDGYTF
clone size: few
J gene: TRBJ1-2
V gene: TRBV11-2
D gene: -

CDR3 DNA: TGTGTTCTACAAGGGGCCTATGGCTACACCTTC
CDR3 protein: CVLQGAYGYTF
clone size: -
J gene: TRBJ1-2
V gene: TRBV28
D gene: -

CDR3 DNA: TGTGCCAGCAGTTTCGGGGGGGGAAACACTGAAGCTTTCTTT
CDR3 protein: CASSFGGGNTEAFF
clone size: -
J gene: TRBJ1-1
V gene: TRBV27
D gene: -

CDR3 DNA: TGTGCCAGCAGCATGACAGGGTTGGGGAGTAGCAATCAGCCCCAGCATTTT
CDR3 protein: CASSMTGLGSSNQPQHF
clone size: -
J gene: TRBJ1-5
V gene: TRBV2
D gene: TRBD1

CDR3 DNA: TGTGCCAGCAGCTCGGGGGTTGGTGAAAAACTGTTTTTT
CDR3 protein: CASSSGVGEKLFF
clone size: -
J gene: TRBJ1-4
V gene: TRBV7-9
D gene: -